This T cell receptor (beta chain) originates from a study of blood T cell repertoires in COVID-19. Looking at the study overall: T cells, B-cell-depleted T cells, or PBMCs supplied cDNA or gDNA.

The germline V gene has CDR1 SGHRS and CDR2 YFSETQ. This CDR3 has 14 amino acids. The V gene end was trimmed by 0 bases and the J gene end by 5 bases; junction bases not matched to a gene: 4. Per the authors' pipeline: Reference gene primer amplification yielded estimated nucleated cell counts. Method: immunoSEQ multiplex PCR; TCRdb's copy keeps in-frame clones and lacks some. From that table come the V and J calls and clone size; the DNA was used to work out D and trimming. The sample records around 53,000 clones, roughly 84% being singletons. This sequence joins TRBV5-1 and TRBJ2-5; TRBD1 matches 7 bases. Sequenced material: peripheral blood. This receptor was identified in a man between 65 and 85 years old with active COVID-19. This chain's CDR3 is CASSLGQGQETQYF. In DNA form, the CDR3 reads TGCGCCAGCAGCTTGGGACAGGGTCAGGAGACCCAGTACTTC.